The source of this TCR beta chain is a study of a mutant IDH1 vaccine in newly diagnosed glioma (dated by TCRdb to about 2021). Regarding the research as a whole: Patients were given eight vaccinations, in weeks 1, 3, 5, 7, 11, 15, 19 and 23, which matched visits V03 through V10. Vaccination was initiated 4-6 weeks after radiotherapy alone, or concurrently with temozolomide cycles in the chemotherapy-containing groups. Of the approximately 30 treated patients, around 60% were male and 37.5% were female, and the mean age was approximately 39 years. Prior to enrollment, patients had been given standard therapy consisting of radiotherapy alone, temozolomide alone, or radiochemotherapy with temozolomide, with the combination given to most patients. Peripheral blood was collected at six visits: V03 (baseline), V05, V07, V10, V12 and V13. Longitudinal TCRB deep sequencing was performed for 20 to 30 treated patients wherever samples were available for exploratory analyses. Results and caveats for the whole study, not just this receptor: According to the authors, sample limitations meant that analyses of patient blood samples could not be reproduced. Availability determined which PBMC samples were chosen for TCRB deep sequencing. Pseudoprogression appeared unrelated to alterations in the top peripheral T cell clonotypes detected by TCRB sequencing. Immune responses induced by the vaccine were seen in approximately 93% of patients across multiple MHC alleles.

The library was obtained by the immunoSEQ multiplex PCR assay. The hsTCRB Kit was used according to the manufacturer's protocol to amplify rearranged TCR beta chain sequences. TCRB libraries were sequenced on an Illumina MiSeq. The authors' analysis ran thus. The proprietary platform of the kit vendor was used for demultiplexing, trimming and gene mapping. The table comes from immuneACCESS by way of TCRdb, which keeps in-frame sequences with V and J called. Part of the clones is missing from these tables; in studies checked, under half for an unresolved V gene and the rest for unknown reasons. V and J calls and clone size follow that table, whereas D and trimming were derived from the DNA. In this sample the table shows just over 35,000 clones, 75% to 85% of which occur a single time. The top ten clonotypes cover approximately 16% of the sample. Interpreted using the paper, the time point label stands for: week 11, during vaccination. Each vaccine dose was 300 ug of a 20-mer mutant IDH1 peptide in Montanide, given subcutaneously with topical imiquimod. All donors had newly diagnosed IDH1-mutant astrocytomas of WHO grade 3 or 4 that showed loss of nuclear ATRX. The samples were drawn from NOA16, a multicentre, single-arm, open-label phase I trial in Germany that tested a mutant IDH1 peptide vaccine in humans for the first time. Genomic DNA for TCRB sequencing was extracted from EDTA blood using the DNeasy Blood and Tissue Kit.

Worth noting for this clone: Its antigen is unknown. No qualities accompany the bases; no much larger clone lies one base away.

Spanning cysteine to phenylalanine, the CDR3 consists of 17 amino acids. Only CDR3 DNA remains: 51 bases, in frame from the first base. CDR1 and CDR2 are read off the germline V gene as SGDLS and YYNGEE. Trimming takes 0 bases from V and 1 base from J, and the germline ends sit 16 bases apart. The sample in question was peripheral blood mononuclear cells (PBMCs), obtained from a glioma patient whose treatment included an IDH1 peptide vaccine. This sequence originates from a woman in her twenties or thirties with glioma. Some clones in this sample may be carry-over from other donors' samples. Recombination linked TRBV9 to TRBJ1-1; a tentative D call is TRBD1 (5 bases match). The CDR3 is CASSVVRRGGENTEAFF. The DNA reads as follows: TGTGCCAGCAGCGTAGTGAGGAGGGGCGGTGAGAACACTGAAGCTTTCTTT.